This T cell receptor beta chain emerged from a study of blood T cell repertoires in COVID-19. The overall study: Acute and convalescent COVID-19 samples came from the United States, Italy and Spain. The cDNA or gDNA used as material had been derived from T cells, B-cell-depleted T cells, or PBMCs.

Patients of the Seattle cohort, enrolled during active infection, were followed longitudinally. Per the authors' pipeline: Counts of nucleated cells, estimated from reference gene primer amplification, were obtained. The repertoire was sequenced with immunoSEQ multiplex PCR; TCRdb's copy has only in-frame clones and lacks some. The V and J calls and the clone size are those of that table, but D and trimming were determined from the DNA. The table has 200,000 to 300,000 clones, about nine tenths seen once. The V segment lost 2 bases and the J segment 2 bases; nucleotides outside the gene matches: 3. Germline V CDR1 and CDR2: KGHSH, LQKENI. The CDR3 is made up of 14 amino acids.

This chain uses TRBV18 with TRBJ2-7; TRBD2 matches at 7 bases. The source material was peripheral blood. The clonotype was recovered from a woman in her 30s with COVID-19, enrolled during active disease. In DNA form, the CDR3 reads TGTGCCAGCTCACCAAATCGGGGGGCCTACGAGCAGTACTTC. This translates into CASSPNRGAYEQYF.